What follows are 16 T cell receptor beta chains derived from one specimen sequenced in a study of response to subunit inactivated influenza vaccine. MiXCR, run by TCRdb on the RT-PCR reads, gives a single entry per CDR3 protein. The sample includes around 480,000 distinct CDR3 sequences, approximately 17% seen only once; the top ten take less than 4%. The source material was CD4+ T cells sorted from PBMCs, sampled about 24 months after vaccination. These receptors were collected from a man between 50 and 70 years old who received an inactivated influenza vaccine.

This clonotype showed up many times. CDR3 coding DNA: TGTGCCAGCACGCCCTCCGGGACGATCGACAATGAGCAGTTCTTC. This encodes CASTPSGTIDNEQFF. The genes are TRBV4-2 and TRBJ2-1; D may be TRBD1 or TRBD2 (5 bases each). Germline V CDR1 and CDR2: LGHNA, YNFKEQ. There are 15 residues in the CDR3. V shed 7 bases and J shed 5 bases, with 18 bases lying between them.

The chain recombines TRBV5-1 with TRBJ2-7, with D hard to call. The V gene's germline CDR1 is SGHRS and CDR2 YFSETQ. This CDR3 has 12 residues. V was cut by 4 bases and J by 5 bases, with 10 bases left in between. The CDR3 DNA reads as TGCGCCAGCAGCGCAGAGACGGACGAGCAGTACTTC. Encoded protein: CASSAETDEQYF.

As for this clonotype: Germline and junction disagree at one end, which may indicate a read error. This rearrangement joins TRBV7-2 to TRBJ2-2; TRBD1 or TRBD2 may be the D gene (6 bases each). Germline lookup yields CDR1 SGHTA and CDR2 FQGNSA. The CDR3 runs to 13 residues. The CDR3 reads CASRKNGGRELYF. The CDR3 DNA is TGTGCCAGCAGAAAGAACGGGGGCCGGGAGCTGTATTTT.

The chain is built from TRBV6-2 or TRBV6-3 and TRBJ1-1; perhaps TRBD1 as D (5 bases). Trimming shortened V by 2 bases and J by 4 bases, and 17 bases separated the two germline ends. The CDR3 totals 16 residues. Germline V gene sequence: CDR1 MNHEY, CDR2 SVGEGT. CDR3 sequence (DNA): TGTGCCAGCAGTTACCTCGGGGGGTCCCGGAGCACTGAAGCTTTCTTT. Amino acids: CASSYLGGSRSTEAFF.

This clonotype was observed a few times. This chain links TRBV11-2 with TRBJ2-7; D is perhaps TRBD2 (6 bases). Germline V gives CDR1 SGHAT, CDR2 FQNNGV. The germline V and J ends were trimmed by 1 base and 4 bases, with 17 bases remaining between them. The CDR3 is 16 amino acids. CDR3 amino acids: CASSLGGPAGFYEQYF. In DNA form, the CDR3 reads TGTGCCAGCAGCTTAGGGGGCCCAGCGGGTTTTTACGAGCAGTACTTC.

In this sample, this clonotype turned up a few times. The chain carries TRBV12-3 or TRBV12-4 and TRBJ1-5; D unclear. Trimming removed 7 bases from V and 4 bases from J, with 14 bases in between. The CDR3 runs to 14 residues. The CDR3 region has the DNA TGTGCCAGCACCTACGGGGTTCGAAATCAGCCCCAGCATTTT. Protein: CASTYGVRNQPQHF.

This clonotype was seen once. The CDR3: CATSINRGGTEAFF. CDR3 in DNA: TGTGCCACCAGCATAAACAGGGGGGGGACTGAAGCTTTCTTT. The chain has TRBV15 and TRBJ1-1; 8 bases are shared with TRBD1. Germline V gene data show CDR1 as LNHNV and CDR2 as YYDKDF (reference sequence). V lost 4 bases to trimming and J lost 5 bases; unmatched junction nucleotides: 6. The CDR3 runs 14 residues. Full variable domain (rest looked up from reference TRBV15 and TRBJ1-1): DAMVIQNPRYQVTQFGKPVTLSCSQTLNHNVMYWYQQKSSQAPKLLFHYYDKDFNNEADTPDNFQSRRPNTSFCFLDIRSPGLGDTAMYLCATSINRGGTEAFFGQGTRLTVV.

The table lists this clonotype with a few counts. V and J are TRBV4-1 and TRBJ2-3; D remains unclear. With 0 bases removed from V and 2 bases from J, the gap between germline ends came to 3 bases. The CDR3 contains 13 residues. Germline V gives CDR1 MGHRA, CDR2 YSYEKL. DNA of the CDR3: TGCGCCAGCAGCCAAGAGTACACAGATACGCAGTATTTT. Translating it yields CASSQEYTDTQYF.

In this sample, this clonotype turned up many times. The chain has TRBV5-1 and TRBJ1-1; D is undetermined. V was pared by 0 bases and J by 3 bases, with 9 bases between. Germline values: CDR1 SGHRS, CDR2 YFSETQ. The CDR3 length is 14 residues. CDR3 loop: CASSLAGFYTEAFF. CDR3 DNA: TGCGCCAGCAGCTTGGCTGGGTTTTACACTGAAGCTTTCTTT.

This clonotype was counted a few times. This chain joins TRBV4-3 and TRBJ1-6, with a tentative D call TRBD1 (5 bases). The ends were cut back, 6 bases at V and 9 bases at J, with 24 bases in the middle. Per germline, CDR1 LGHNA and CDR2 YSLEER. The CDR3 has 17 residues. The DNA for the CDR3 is TGCGCCAGCAGTACTCAGCTGGGATTTCAGGGAGGTTCACCCCTCCACTTT. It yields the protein CASSTQLGFQGGSPLHF.

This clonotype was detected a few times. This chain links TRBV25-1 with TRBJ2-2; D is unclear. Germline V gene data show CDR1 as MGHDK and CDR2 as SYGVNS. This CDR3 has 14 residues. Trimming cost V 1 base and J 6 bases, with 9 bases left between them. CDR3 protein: CASSEWVGAGELFF. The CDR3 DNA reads TGTGCCAGCAGTGAATGGGTGGGTGCCGGGGAGCTGTTTTTT.

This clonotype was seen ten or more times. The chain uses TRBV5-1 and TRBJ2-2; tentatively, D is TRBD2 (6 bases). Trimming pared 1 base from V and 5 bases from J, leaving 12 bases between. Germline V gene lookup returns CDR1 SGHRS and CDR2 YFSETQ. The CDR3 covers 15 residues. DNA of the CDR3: TGCGCCAGCAGCTTGTCGCAGGGAGGAACCGGGGAGCTGTTTTTT. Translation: CASSLSQGGTGELFF.

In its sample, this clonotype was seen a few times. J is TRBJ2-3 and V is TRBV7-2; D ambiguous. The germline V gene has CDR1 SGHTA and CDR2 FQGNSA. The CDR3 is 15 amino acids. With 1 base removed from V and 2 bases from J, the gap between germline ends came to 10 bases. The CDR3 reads CASSLGAAVTDTQYF. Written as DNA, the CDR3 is TGTGCCAGCAGCTTAGGGGCTGCGGTCACAGATACGCAGTATTTT. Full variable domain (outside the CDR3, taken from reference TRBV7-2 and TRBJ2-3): GAGVSQSPSNKVTEKGKDVELRCDPISGHTALYWYRQSLGQGLEFLIYFQGNSAPDKSGLPSDRFSAERTGGSVSTLTIQRTQQEDSAVYLCASSLGAAVTDTQYFGPGTRLTVL.

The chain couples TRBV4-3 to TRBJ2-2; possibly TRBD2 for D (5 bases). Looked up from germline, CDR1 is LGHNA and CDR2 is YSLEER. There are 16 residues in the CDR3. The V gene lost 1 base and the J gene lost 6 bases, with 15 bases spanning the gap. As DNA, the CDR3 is TGCGCCAGCAGCCAAGTTTCTAGCCAAAGACCCGGGGAGCTGTTTTTT. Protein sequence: CASSQVSSQRPGELFF.

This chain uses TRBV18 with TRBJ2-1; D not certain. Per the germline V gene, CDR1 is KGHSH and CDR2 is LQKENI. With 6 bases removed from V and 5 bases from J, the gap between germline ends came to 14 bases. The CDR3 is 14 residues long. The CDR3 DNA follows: TGTGCCAGCTCGCCAAGGAACTTCAACAATGAGCAGTTCTTC. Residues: CASSPRNFNNEQFF.

The CDR3 sequence: CASSEGTGGASWETQYF. The CDR3 DNA follows: TGTGCCAGCAGTGAAGGAACAGGGGGCGCTTCCTGGGAGACCCAGTACTTC. This rearrangement joins TRBV6-1 to TRBJ2-5; 9 bases fit TRBD1. V lost 1 base, J lost 5 bases, and 11 bases stayed unmatched. Looked up from germline, CDR1 is MNHNS and CDR2 is SASEGT. The CDR3 loop spans 17 amino acids.